These T cell receptor beta chains were read from a single sample in a study of blood T cell repertoires in COVID-19. The method was immunoSEQ multiplex PCR; TCRdb's version includes in-frame clones alone and lacks a portion of them. Counted here are some 44,000 clones, around 93% occurring once; the ten biggest clones make up about 12%. What was sequenced was peripheral blood. The source of these receptors is a human donor in a cohort sampled during active COVID-19. CDR3s include the opening cysteine and the closing phenylalanine or tryptophan. The order of the fields is D gene, clone size, J gene, V gene, CDR3 DNA, CDR3 protein. The D gene is left open where the match is weak. Clone size appears in some rows only: once, few, many, or a class for an expanded clone.

d_call: NA
clone_size: NA
j_call: TRBJ1-1
v_call: TRBV19
cdr3_nt: TGTGCCAGTAGTCCCCTAGGGGGGGACACTGAAGCTTTCTTT
cdr3_aa: CASSPLGGDTEAFF

d_call: TRBD1
clone_size: NA
j_call: TRBJ1-2
v_call: TRBV6-5
cdr3_nt: TGTGCCAGCAGTCCTAACAGGGGCGGCTACACCTTC
cdr3_aa: CASSPNRGGYTF

d_call: TRBD1
clone_size: NA
j_call: TRBJ1-1
v_call: TRBV5-6
cdr3_nt: TGTGCCAGCAGCTTGGCCAGGGGACAGGGTGCGGCTTTCTTT
cdr3_aa: CASSLARGQGAAFF

d_call: TRBD2
clone_size: once
j_call: TRBJ2-1
v_call: TRBV3-1/TRBV3-2
cdr3_nt: TGTGCCAGCAGCCGTTTTAGCGGGGGGGCCTTCGAGCAGTTCTTC
cdr3_aa: CASSRFSGGAFEQFF

d_call: NA
clone_size: NA
j_call: TRBJ2-7
v_call: TRBV7-2
cdr3_nt: TGTGCCAGCAACCCGGCGGGCCTGATCTCCTACGAGCAGTACTTC
cdr3_aa: CASNPAGLISYEQYF

d_call: NA
clone_size: NA
j_call: TRBJ1-3
v_call: TRBV5-4
cdr3_nt: TGTGCCAGCAGCTTGGGCAGGGGCGGAAACACCATATATTTT
cdr3_aa: CASSLGRGGNTIYF

d_call: NA
clone_size: NA
j_call: TRBJ1-5
v_call: TRBV24-1
cdr3_nt: TGTGCCACCAGTGAGGAGGGCATTAATCAGCCCCAGCATTTT
cdr3_aa: CATSEEGINQPQHF

d_call: NA
clone_size: NA
j_call: TRBJ2-6
v_call: TRBV5-4
cdr3_nt: TGTGCCAGCAGCTTTATCAGCTCTGGGGCCAACGTCCTGACTTTC
cdr3_aa: CASSFISSGANVLTF

d_call: NA
clone_size: NA
j_call: TRBJ2-3
v_call: TRBV9
cdr3_nt: TGTGCCAGCAGCGTAGGTGTTCCGGATACGCAGTATTTT
cdr3_aa: CASSVGVPDTQYF

d_call: NA
clone_size: NA
j_call: TRBJ1-5
v_call: TRBV28
cdr3_nt: TGTGCCAGCAGTTTGGGGCAGGGTACTCAGCCCCAGCATTTT
cdr3_aa: CASSLGQGTQPQHF

d_call: NA
clone_size: NA
j_call: TRBJ1-3
v_call: TRBV14
cdr3_nt: TGTGCCAGCCCGACAGGACGTTCGGGAGGAAACACCATATATTTT
cdr3_aa: CASPTGRSGGNTIYF

d_call: TRBD1
clone_size: NA
j_call: TRBJ2-5
v_call: TRBV28
cdr3_nt: TGTGCCAGCAGGGGGGTGGGACAGGGGGCAGTGGAGACCCAGTACTTC
cdr3_aa: CASRGVGQGAVETQYF

d_call: TRBD1
clone_size: NA
j_call: TRBJ2-7
v_call: TRBV5-1
cdr3_nt: TGCGCCAGCAGGGCCGGGACAGGGGGTCACGAGCAGTACTTC
cdr3_aa: CASRAGTGGHEQYF

d_call: NA
clone_size: NA
j_call: TRBJ1-1
v_call: TRBV10-3
cdr3_nt: TGTGCCATCAGGGGAGTGGTGGACACTGAAGCTTTCTTT
cdr3_aa: CAIRGVVDTEAFF

d_call: NA
clone_size: NA
j_call: TRBJ1-1
v_call: TRBV5-6
cdr3_nt: TGTGCCAGCAGCTTAGCAGGGCTTGAAGCTTTCTTT
cdr3_aa: CASSLAGLEAFF

d_call: NA
clone_size: NA
j_call: TRBJ2-3
v_call: TRBV18
cdr3_nt: TGTGCCAGCTCACCTGAGCCAGCGGAGGTTACCACAGATACGCAGTATTTT
cdr3_aa: CASSPEPAEVTTDTQYF

d_call: NA
clone_size: once
j_call: TRBJ2-1
v_call: TRBV5-1
cdr3_nt: TGCGCCAGCCGGATCCCTGAGGGCGGCAATTTCCATGAGCAGTTCTTC
cdr3_aa: CASRIPEGGNFHEQFF

d_call: NA
clone_size: NA
j_call: TRBJ2-5
v_call: TRBV5-1
cdr3_nt: TGCGCCAGCACCAACCTAGGGGCCCAAGAGACCCAGTACTTC
cdr3_aa: CASTNLGAQETQYF

d_call: TRBD2
clone_size: once
j_call: TRBJ2-1
v_call: TRBV6-6
cdr3_nt: TGTGCCAGCAGTCGTCGAATCCTCACCGGGACTAAGGGTAATGAGCAGTTCTTC
cdr3_aa: CASSRRILTGTKGNEQFF

d_call: NA
clone_size: NA
j_call: TRBJ2-3
v_call: TRBV7-9
cdr3_nt: TGTGCCAGCAGCTTACGGCGGGACCCCCCGGATACGCAGTATTTT
cdr3_aa: CASSLRRDPPDTQYF

d_call: TRBD2
clone_size: NA
j_call: TRBJ2-1
v_call: TRBV6-5
cdr3_nt: TGTGCCAGCAGCCGACTAGCGGGGGGGGAGCAGTTCTTC
cdr3_aa: CASSRLAGGEQFF

d_call: NA
clone_size: few
j_call: TRBJ1-5
v_call: TRBV19
cdr3_nt: TGTGCCAGTAGTATAGGAGGGCGCGGGGGACAGCCCCAGCATTTT
cdr3_aa: CASSIGGRGGQPQHF

d_call: NA
clone_size: NA
j_call: TRBJ1-4
v_call: TRBV7-8
cdr3_nt: TGTGCCAGCAGCCCCTGGGAGGGGGAAGGAAAACTGTTTTTT
cdr3_aa: CASSPWEGEGKLFF

d_call: NA
clone_size: few
j_call: TRBJ2-2
v_call: TRBV18
cdr3_nt: TGTGCCAGCTCACCACAGGGGACACTTAGGGGCACCGGGGAGCTGTTTTTT
cdr3_aa: CASSPQGTLRGTGELFF

d_call: NA
clone_size: once
j_call: TRBJ1-2
v_call: TRBV7-9
cdr3_nt: TGTGCCAGCAGCCTCAGTAACTATGGCTACACCTTC
cdr3_aa: CASSLSNYGYTF

d_call: NA
clone_size: NA
j_call: TRBJ2-1
v_call: TRBV9
cdr3_nt: TGTGCCAGCAGCCAACAGGCGTGGGTCTACAATGAGCAGTTCTTC
cdr3_aa: CASSQQAWVYNEQFF

d_call: NA
clone_size: NA
j_call: TRBJ2-7
v_call: TRBV24-1
cdr3_nt: TGTGCCACCAGTGACACGGGGGGGACAGGGAGTGAGCAGTACTTC
cdr3_aa: CATSDTGGTGSEQYF

d_call: TRBD1
clone_size: NA
j_call: TRBJ2-6
v_call: TRBV29-1
cdr3_nt: TGCAGCGTAGACAGGGGCTCTGGGGCCAACGTCCTGACTTTC
cdr3_aa: CSVDRGSGANVLTF

d_call: TRBD1
clone_size: NA
j_call: TRBJ1-4
v_call: TRBV4-3
cdr3_nt: TGCGCCAGCAGCCAAGACCCGACAGGGGATAATGAAAAACTGTTTTTT
cdr3_aa: CASSQDPTGDNEKLFF

d_call: NA
clone_size: NA
j_call: TRBJ1-6
v_call: TRBV27
cdr3_nt: TGTGCCAGCCAGGGCTCCTATAATTCACCCCTCCACTTT
cdr3_aa: CASQGSYNSPLHF

d_call: NA
clone_size: NA
j_call: TRBJ2-7
v_call: TRBV6-2/TRBV6-3
cdr3_nt: TGTGCCAGCAGTTACTCTGGCCAGCGGCAGTACTTC
cdr3_aa: CASSYSGQRQYF

d_call: NA
clone_size: NA
j_call: TRBJ2-3
v_call: TRBV28
cdr3_nt: TGTGCCAGGACACGACAGCCCCCTAGCACAGATACGCAGTATTTT
cdr3_aa: CARTRQPPSTDTQYF

d_call: TRBD1
clone_size: NA
j_call: TRBJ2-1
v_call: TRBV7-2
cdr3_nt: TGTGCCAGCAGCTTAGTTTGGGGAGACAGGGCTTACAATGAGCAGTTCTTC
cdr3_aa: CASSLVWGDRAYNEQFF

d_call: TRBD1
clone_size: NA
j_call: TRBJ2-7
v_call: TRBV28
cdr3_nt: TGTGCCAGCAGTTTATCGGGCGGGACAGGGGACTACGAGCAGTACTTC
cdr3_aa: CASSLSGGTGDYEQYF

d_call: TRBD2
clone_size: few
j_call: TRBJ2-1
v_call: TRBV7-3
cdr3_nt: TGTGCCAGCAGCTTAGCCGGGACTAGCGGTAACAATGAGCAGTTCTTC
cdr3_aa: CASSLAGTSGNNEQFF

d_call: NA
clone_size: NA
j_call: TRBJ2-3
v_call: TRBV25-1
cdr3_nt: TGTGCCAGCAGTGACCAGTTCACAGATACGCAGTATTTT
cdr3_aa: CASSDQFTDTQYF

d_call: NA
clone_size: NA
j_call: TRBJ2-7
v_call: TRBV15
cdr3_nt: TGTGCCACCAGCAGAGAGAGAGGCCCCAGGGCCGGGCACGAGCAGTACTTC
cdr3_aa: CATSRERGPRAGHEQYF

d_call: NA
clone_size: once
j_call: TRBJ2-5
v_call: TRBV14
cdr3_nt: TGTGCCAGCAGCTCTCGGTTGCGGGAGACCCAGTACTTC
cdr3_aa: CASSSRLRETQYF

d_call: TRBD1
clone_size: NA
j_call: TRBJ2-5
v_call: TRBV5-6
cdr3_nt: TGTGCCAGCAGCGGGACAGGGACCCAAGAGACCCAGTACTTC
cdr3_aa: CASSGTGTQETQYF

d_call: NA
clone_size: NA
j_call: TRBJ2-5
v_call: TRBV2
cdr3_nt: TGTGCCAGCATCCAGCTCAGGGGCCAAGAGACCCAGTACTTC
cdr3_aa: CASIQLRGQETQYF

d_call: TRBD1
clone_size: few
j_call: TRBJ1-6
v_call: TRBV6-5
cdr3_nt: TGTGCCAGCAGTAGACAGGGCGGCAATTCACCCCTCCACTTT
cdr3_aa: CASSRQGGNSPLHF